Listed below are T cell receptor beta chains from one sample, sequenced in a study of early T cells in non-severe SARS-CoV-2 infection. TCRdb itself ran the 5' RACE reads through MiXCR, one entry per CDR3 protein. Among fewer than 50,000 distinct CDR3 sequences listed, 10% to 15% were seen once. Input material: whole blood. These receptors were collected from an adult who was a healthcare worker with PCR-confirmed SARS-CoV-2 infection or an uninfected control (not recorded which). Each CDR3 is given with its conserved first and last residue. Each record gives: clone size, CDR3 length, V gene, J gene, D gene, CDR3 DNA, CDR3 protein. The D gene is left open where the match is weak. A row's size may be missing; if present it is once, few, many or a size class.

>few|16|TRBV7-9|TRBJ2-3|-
TGTGCCAGCAGCTCGGTTAGCGCGTCCGGCACAGATACGCAGTATTTT
CASSSVSASGTDTQYF
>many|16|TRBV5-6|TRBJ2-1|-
TGTGCCAGCAGCTCTGCTGCAGGGGTAGCGAACAATGAGCAGTTCTTC
CASSSAAGVANNEQFF
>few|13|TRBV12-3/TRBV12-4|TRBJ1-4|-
TGTGCCAGCAGTTTACCTCCCCCGGGGGAACTGTTTTTT
CASSLPPPGELFF
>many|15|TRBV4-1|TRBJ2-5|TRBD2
TGCGCCAGCAGCCAAGGTGTAGCTAGCGGGGAGACCCAGTACTTC
CASSQGVASGETQYF
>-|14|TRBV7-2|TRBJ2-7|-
TGTGCCAGCAGCTTTCGGGGTTTTAGGTACGAGCAGTACTTC
CASSFRGFRYEQYF
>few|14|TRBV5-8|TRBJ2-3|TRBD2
TGTGCCAGCAGCTTAGGGCTAGCGGAAGATACGCAGTATTTT
CASSLGLAEDTQYF
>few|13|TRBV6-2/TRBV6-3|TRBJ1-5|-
TGTGCCAGCAGCTTCAGGGTTAATCAGCCCCAGCATTTT
CASSFRVNQPQHF
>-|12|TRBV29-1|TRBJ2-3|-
TGCAGCGTAAACCCAGGACAGGATACGCAGTATTTT
CSVNPGQDTQYF
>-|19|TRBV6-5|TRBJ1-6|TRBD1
TGTGCCAGCAGTAGAACTTTACGCCTCCGGGACAGGGGGAGTTCACCCCTCCACTTT
CASSRTLRLRDRGSSPLHF
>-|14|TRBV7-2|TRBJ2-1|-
TGTGCCAGCAGCTCCCCCCAGTCCTACAATGAGCAGTTCTTC
CASSSPQSYNEQFF
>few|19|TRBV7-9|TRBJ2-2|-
TGTGCCAGCAGCTCCAAAGGTTGGGCTAGCTTGTCGCACCTGGGGGAGCTGTTTTTT
CASSSKGWASLSHLGELFF
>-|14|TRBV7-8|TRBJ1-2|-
TGTGCCAGCAGCTTAGAGGCCGCAGGGGTAGGCTACACCTTC
CASSLEAAGVGYTF
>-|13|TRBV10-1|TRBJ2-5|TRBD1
TGCGCCAACAGGATGGGACAGAAAGAGACCCAGTACTTC
CANRMGQKETQYF
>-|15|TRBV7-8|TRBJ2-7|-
TGTGCCAGCAGCCCCGAGGGCAGGGGCATGTACGAGCAGTACTTC
CASSPEGRGMYEQYF
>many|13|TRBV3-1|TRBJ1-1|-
TGTGCCAGCAGCCAAGTGGAGGGCACTGAAGCTTTCTTT
CASSQVEGTEAFF
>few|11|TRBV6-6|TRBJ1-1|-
TGTGCCAGCAGCCGACGAGGTGAAGCTTTCTTT
CASSRRGEAFF